The 28 T cell receptor beta chains given below trace back to one sample, sequenced in a study of shared clonotypes between healthy human individuals. Cells designated naive CD8 were CD45RO-negative and were positively selected for CCR7, with terminally differentiated effector memory CD45RA+ cells excluded. Using immunoSEQ multiplex PCR, the repertoire was profiled, and TCRdb retains in-frame clones only, with some absent. The sample shows about 820,000 clones, around 92% of them seen only once. Input material: naive CD8+ T cells sorted from blood. These receptors all stem from a man aged 30 to 45 in good health.

The chain joins TRBV7-9 to TRBJ1-2, with D maybe TRBD1 (6 bases). V dropped 3 bases and J dropped 3 bases, with 14 bases sitting between them. From germline, CDR1 is SEHNR and CDR2 FQNEAQ (reference sequence). This CDR3 has 15 amino acids. The CDR3 spells CASSFSGGRDYGYTF. The CDR3 DNA reads as TGTGCCAGCAGCTTTTCGGGGGGGCGAGACTATGGCTACACCTTC.

The V call is TRBV11-2, the J call TRBJ2-7, with D hard to call. Per the germline V gene, CDR1 is SGHAT and CDR2 is FQNNGV. V was clipped by 4 bases and J by 1 base, with 11 bases between them. This CDR3 comprises 14 residues. In DNA form, the CDR3 reads TGTGCCAGCAGCTCATCCCCGAGGTCCTACGAGCAGTACTTC. This sequence encodes CASSSSPRSYEQYF.

This clone appeared a few times. The J gene is TRBJ1-5, the V gene TRBV10-1; 9 bases map to TRBD1. Per germline, CDR1 WNHNN and CDR2 SYGVQD (reference sequence). Unmatched junction bases numbered 1, after V lost 8 bases and J lost 2 bases. The CDR3 spans 13 residues. The CDR3 loop is CASGDRGNQPQHF. CDR3 in DNA: TGCGCCAGCGGGGACAGGGGCAATCAGCCCCAGCATTTT.

The CDR3 spells CASSYWPPGNEQFF. The DNA of the CDR3 is TGTGCCAGCAGTTACTGGCCTCCAGGGAATGAGCAGTTCTTC. The chain links TRBV6-5 to TRBJ2-1, with D perhaps TRBD1 (5 bases). CDR1 MNHEY and CDR2 SVGAGI come from the germline V gene. V was trimmed by 1 base and J by 7 bases, leaving 11 bases between them. This CDR3 has 14 amino acids.

This sequence joins TRBV10-3 and TRBJ1-2; 7 positions match TRBD1. Germline V CDR1 and CDR2: ENHRY, SYGVKD. With V trimmed by 8 bases and J by 8 bases, 11 bases remained unmatched. There are 13 residues in the CDR3. The CDR3: CAIYEGARWGYTF. The CDR3 region has the DNA TGTGCCATCTACGAGGGGGCGCGCTGGGGCTACACCTTC.

This clone was counted once. The gene calls are TRBV6-1 and TRBJ1-4; D remains unclear. V was clipped by 4 bases and J by 8 bases, with 20 bases between them. CDR3 length: 16 residues. Germline lookup yields CDR1 MNHNS and CDR2 SASEGT. For the CDR3, the DNA is TGTGCCAGCAGTGCCCGGCAGGAGGTGGGGTGGGAAAAACTGTTTTTT. As protein: CASSARQEVGWEKLFF.

The chain has TRBV11-2 and TRBJ2-7; D is undetermined. Germline V gene sequence: CDR1 SGHAT, CDR2 FQNNGV. V was clipped by 5 bases and J by 2 bases, with 13 bases between them. The length of the CDR3 is 14 residues. The CDR3, as DNA: TGTGCCAGCAGCCCAGCTTTACCAACCTACGAGCAGTACTTC. Its protein is CASSPALPTYEQYF.

This clone showed up just a few times. This CDR3 reads CASSEVKGSQETQYF. CDR3 DNA sequence: TGTGCCAGCAGTGAAGTAAAGGGAAGCCAAGAGACCCAGTACTTC. V gene TRBV6-1 combines with J gene TRBJ2-5, with D hard to call. CDR1 is MNHNS, CDR2 SASEGT, per germline. The CDR3 is 15 residues long. Trimming took 1 base from V and 1 from J, leaving 10 bases between them.

In this sample, this clone turned up a few times. The V gene is TRBV27, the J gene TRBJ1-2; 8 nucleotides match TRBD1. The CDR3 consists of 16 residues. Germline V CDR1 and CDR2: MNHEY, SMNVEV (reference sequence). J was trimmed by 3 bases and V by 5 bases; bases with no gene match: 11. The CDR3, as DNA: TGTGCCAGCAGTCCTTGGACAGGGAAAGGAGACTATGGCTACACCTTC. Encoded protein: CASSPWTGKGDYGYTF.

The chain couples TRBV6-6 to TRBJ2-1, with a tentative D call TRBD2 (6 bases). The CDR3 is 15 residues long. Germline CDR1 reads MNHNY; CDR2 reads SVGAGI (reference sequence). Trimming took 6 bases from V and 2 from J, leaving 14 bases between them. The CDR3 loop reads CASSVGGNTYNEQFF. The CDR3 DNA reads as TGTGCCAGCAGCGTAGGCGGGAATACCTACAATGAGCAGTTCTTC.

The chain combines TRBV28 with TRBJ2-3; unclear D gene. Between the trimmed V and J ends, which lost 3 bases and 4 bases, there was a span of 2 bases. The germline V gene has CDR1 MDHEN and CDR2 SYDVKM. CDR3 length: 11 residues. The CDR3 reads CASSLPDTQYF. CDR3 coding DNA: TGTGCCAGCAGTTTGCCAGATACGCAGTATTTT.

The chain is built from TRBV7-9 and TRBJ2-3, with TRBD2 identical over 7 bases. This CDR3 has 14 amino acids. V was clipped by 4 bases and J by 12 bases; unmatched bases: 13. Germline lookup yields CDR1 SEHNR and CDR2 FQNEAQ (reference sequence). The CDR3 DNA reads TGTGCCAGCAGCTCACAAATAGCGGGCCTCCCCCAGTATTTT. Its protein product is CASSSQIAGLPQYF.

This rearrangement joins TRBV5-4 to TRBJ1-1; 8 bases fit TRBD1. The germline CDR1 and CDR2 sequences are SGHNT and YYREEE (reference sequence). This CDR3 has 15 residues. Unmatched junction bases numbered 4, after V lost 1 base and J lost 2 bases. The DNA for the CDR3 is TGTGCCAGCAGCTTGCCCCAGGGGGCTAACACTGAAGCTTTCTTT. Its protein product is CASSLPQGANTEAFF.

The rearrangement joins TRBV6-6 to TRBJ2-7; 7 bases agree with TRBD1. V lost 3 bases to trimming and J lost 3 bases; unmatched junction nucleotides: 5. This CDR3 region has 14 residues. Germline-derived CDR1 and CDR2 are MNHNY and SVGAGI (reference sequence). This chain's CDR3 is CASSYLDRSYEQYF. The CDR3 nucleotides are TGTGCCAGCAGTTATTTGGACAGGAGCTACGAGCAGTACTTC.

The rearrangement uses TRBV7-3 and TRBJ2-7, with D tentatively TRBD1 (6 bases). V was pared by 5 bases and J by 5 bases, with 10 bases between. Germline CDR1 SGHTA, CDR2 FQGTGA. The CDR3 length is 12 residues. Here the CDR3 reads CASSSTGNEQYF. The CDR3 region has the DNA TGTGCCAGCAGCAGTACAGGGAACGAGCAGTACTTC. Variable domain in full (rest from reference TRBV7-3 and TRBJ2-7): GAGVSQTPSNKVTEKGKYVELRCDPISGHTALYWYRQSLGQGPEFLIYFQGTGAADDSGLPNDRFFAVRPEGSVSTLKIQRTERGDSAVYLCASSSTGNEQYFGPGTRLTVT.

V and J are TRBV7-6 and TRBJ2-3; D is possibly TRBD1 (6 bases). This CDR3 is built from 18 residues. V lost 0 bases and J lost 3, with 19 bases in between. Looked up from germline, CDR1 is SGHVS and CDR2 is FNYEAQ. In nucleotides, the CDR3 is TGTGCCAGCAGCTTAGCGAAGGGGGAAGGCTATTCGACAGATACGCAGTATTTT. Translation gives CASSLAKGEGYSTDTQYF.

The chain uses TRBV29-1 and TRBJ1-1; D is unclear. The CDR3 has 17 amino acids. Trimming removed 0 bases from V and 11 bases from J, with 28 bases in between. Germline V gene sequence: CDR1 SQVTM, CDR2 ANQGSEA. The chain's CDR3 is CSVEDGLSGDGLNRAFF. The CDR3 DNA is TGCAGCGTTGAAGACGGATTATCGGGCGACGGGTTGAATCGGGCTTTCTTT.

The chain uses TRBV11-2 and TRBJ2-7, with 14 bases aligning to TRBD2. This CDR3 has 16 residues. CDR1 is SGHAT, CDR2 FQNNGV, per germline. The trim removed 5 bases at V and 5 bases at J, leaving 8 bases unmatched. CDR3 nucleotides: TGTGCCAGCAGCCCTGGGACTAGCGGGAGATCGGACGAGCAGTACTTC. This sequence encodes CASSPGTSGRSDEQYF.

As concerns this clone: Other nucleotide sequences in the sample specify the same CDR3. The genes are TRBV9 and TRBJ2-3; D might be TRBD1 or TRBD2, each matching 5 bases. V lost 2 bases and J 2 bases, leaving 9 bases between the germline ends. The CDR3 loop spans 14 amino acids. Germline-derived CDR1 and CDR2 are SGDLS and YYNGEE. This CDR3 is CASSVAGTTDTQYF. CDR3 in DNA: TGTGCCAGCAGCGTTGCCGGGACCACAGATACGCAGTATTTT.

The chain is built from TRBV29-1 and TRBJ2-1; 9 bases map to TRBD2. Germline assignment: CDR1 SQVTM and CDR2 ANQGSEA. Trimming at V came to 6 bases and at J to 4 bases, leaving 13 bases not matched to a gene. CDR3 length equals 16 residues. CDR3 DNA: TGCAGCGTCGTCGGGTCAGGACTAGCGAGTTACAATGAGCAGTTCTTC. It specifies CSVVGSGLASYNEQFF.

The rearrangement joins TRBV20-1 to TRBJ1-1; no firm D call. Between the trimmed V and J ends, which lost 5 bases and 4 bases, there was a span of 8 bases. The CDR3 runs 11 residues. Germline assignment: CDR1 DFQATT and CDR2 SNEGSKA (reference sequence). CDR3 DNA: TGCAGTGCTGATCAGGTCACTGAAGCTTTCTTT. Amino acid sequence: CSADQVTEAFF.

The J gene is TRBJ1-1, the V gene TRBV6-5; no definite D call. The germline gives CDR1 MNHEY, CDR2 SVGAGI. Trimming took 10 bases from V and 5 from J, leaving 17 bases between them. The CDR3 spans 13 residues. The CDR3: CATRLGSRTEAFF. CDR3 coding DNA: TGTGCCACCAGGTTGGGGTCGAGGACTGAAGCTTTCTTT.

This clone was observed a single time. The rearrangement uses TRBV6-1 and TRBJ1-1, with D possibly being TRBD1 (5 bases). Germline V gene lookup returns CDR1 MNHNS and CDR2 SASEGT. The CDR3 consists of 14 residues. V lost 2 bases to trimming and J lost 7 bases, with 14 bases between them. CDR3 amino acids: CASSETGGGYEAFF. CDR3 DNA: TGTGCCAGCAGTGAAACGGGGGGTGGGTATGAAGCTTTCTTT.

The chain is built from TRBV7-9 and TRBJ2-3; D gene uncertain. Germline values: CDR1 SEHNR, CDR2 FQNEAQ (reference sequence). The CDR3 covers 14 residues. V was shortened by 1 base and J by 1 base, with 6 bases between the two germline ends. CDR3 amino acids: CASSLGTGTDTQYF. CDR3 bases: TGTGCCAGCAGCTTAGGCACAGGCACAGATACGCAGTATTTT.

The chain joins TRBV25-1 to TRBJ2-1; D tentatively reads TRBD1 or TRBD2 (5 bases each). V shed 6 bases and J shed 3 bases, with 15 bases lying between them. CDR3 length equals 15 residues. CDR1 is MGHDK and CDR2 is SYGVNS in the germline V gene. CDR3 coding DNA: TGTGCCAGCAGCCCCGGGACGGGATACTACAATGAGCAGTTCTTC. Protein sequence: CASSPGTGYYNEQFF.

This clone was seen just once. The chain has TRBV28 and TRBJ2-3, with TRBD1 as a possible D gene (5 bases). CDR1 and CDR2 from the germline V gene are MDHEN and SYDVKM. The V gene lost 4 bases and the J gene lost 1 base, with 15 bases spanning the gap. The CDR3 extends over 16 amino acids. The DNA of the CDR3 is TGTGCCAGCAGTTCGAGTAGGGGAATCCGCACAGATACGCAGTATTTT. Protein: CASSSSRGIRTDTQYF. The variable domain in full, with the rest retrieved from reference TRBV28 and TRBJ2-3, is DVKVTQSSRYLVKRTGEKVFLECVQDMDHENMFWYRQDPGLGLRLIYFSYDVKMKEKGDIPEGYSVSREKKERFSLILESASTNQTSMYLCASSSSRGIRTDTQYFGPGTRLTVL.

V usage is TRBV4-1 and J usage is TRBJ2-7, with D unresolved. Looked up from germline, CDR1 is MGHRA and CDR2 is YSYEKL. The CDR3 length is 11 residues. Trimming took off 0 bases at V and 6 bases at J, with 3 bases between the two ends. The CDR3 is CASSQDIEQYF. The CDR3 coding sequence is TGCGCCAGCAGCCAAGATATCGAGCAGTACTTC.

The chain recombines TRBV25-1 with TRBJ1-2; D uncertain. Germline V gene data show CDR1 as MGHDK and CDR2 as SYGVNS. The V gene lost 8 bases and the J gene lost 3 bases, with 7 bases spanning the gap. The CDR3 runs to 11 residues. The CDR3 sequence: CASGVDYGYTF. In DNA, the CDR3 is TGTGCCAGCGGGGTTGACTATGGCTACACCTTC.